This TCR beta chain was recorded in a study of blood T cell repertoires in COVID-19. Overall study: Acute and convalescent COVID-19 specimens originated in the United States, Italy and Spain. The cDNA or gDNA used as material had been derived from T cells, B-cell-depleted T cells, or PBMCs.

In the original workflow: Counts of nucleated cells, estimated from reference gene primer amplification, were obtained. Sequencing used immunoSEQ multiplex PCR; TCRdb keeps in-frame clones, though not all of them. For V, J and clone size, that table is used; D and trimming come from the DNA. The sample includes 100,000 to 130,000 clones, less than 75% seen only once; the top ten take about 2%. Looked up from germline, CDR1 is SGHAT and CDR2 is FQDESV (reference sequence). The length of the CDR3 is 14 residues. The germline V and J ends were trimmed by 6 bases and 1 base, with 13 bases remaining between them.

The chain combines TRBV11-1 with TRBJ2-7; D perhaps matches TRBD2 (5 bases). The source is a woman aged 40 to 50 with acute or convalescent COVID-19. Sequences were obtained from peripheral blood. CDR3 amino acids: CASRPGESSYEQYF. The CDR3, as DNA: TGTGCCAGCAGACCCGGGGAGTCATCCTACGAGCAGTACTTC. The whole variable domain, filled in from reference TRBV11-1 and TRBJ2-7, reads EAEVAQSPRYKITEKSQAVAFWCDPISGHATLYWYRQILGQGPELLVQFQDESVVDDSQLPKDRFSAERLKGVDSTLKIQPAELGDSAMYLCASRPGESSYEQYFGPGTRLTVT.